Listed here is a single TCR beta chain. The antigen remains undetermined. These data are taken from a study of naive and memory T cell subsets. Study observations and caveats: Between naive and memory subsets, TCR abundance power law exponents differed. In CD4 and CD8 cells, diversity dropped from naive through EMRA.

Two oligonucleotides, mixed equimolar, formed the beta constant-region primer covering TRBC1 and TRBC2. The ligated cDNA underwent four PCR rounds using SP2 and nested alpha and beta constant-region primers. TCRdb reprocessed the UMI-ligation and nested PCR reads with MiXCR, giving one entry per CDR3 protein. The data hold about 80,000 distinct CDR3 sequences, with around 13% observed a single time. CMV status came from CD4+ T cell IFNgamma after overnight CMV lysate stimulation of fresh PBMCs. With 6 bases removed from V and 4 bases from J, the gap between germline ends came to 17 bases. The CDR3 contains 15 residues. CDR1 and CDR2 from the germline V gene are SNHLY and FYNNEI.

Sample: central memory CD4+ T cells from blood. This TCR was sampled from a human donor in good health. The chain has TRBV2 and TRBJ2-3; tentatively, D is TRBD1 (5 bases). Here the CDR3 reads CASRNPLGAADTQYF. The CDR3 bases are TGTGCCAGCAGGAATCCTCTAGGGGCGGCAGATACGCAGTATTTT.